Listed here are 3 T cell receptor beta chains from one sample, sequenced in a study of patients and donors after allogeneic stem cell transplantation. One entry per CDR3 protein, called by TCRdb with MiXCR from the RT-PCR reads. The table lists 400,000 to 500,000 distinct CDR3 sequences, around 15% of them singletons. The material sequenced was blood, either unsorted or a sorted T cell fraction (not recorded which). Source of these receptors: a human donor who was either an allogeneic HSCT recipient or a stem cell or donor lymphocyte infusion donor (not recorded which). It is not recorded whose cells these are; they may come from a transplant donor.

The chain employs TRBV11-2 and TRBJ1-3; D is unclear. CDR3 length equals 15 residues. Germline CDR1 SGHAT, CDR2 FQNNGV. The V and J ends lost 5 bases and 0 bases respectively, with 11 bases between them. The CDR3, as DNA: TGTGCCAGCAGCCCCTCGGGTTTCTCTGGAAACACCATATATTTT. It specifies CASSPSGFSGNTIYF.

CDR3 amino acids: CSGDRSIYEQYF. The CDR3 DNA is TGCAGTGGGGACAGGAGTATCTACGAGCAGTACTTC. The chain carries TRBV20-1 and TRBJ2-7; 8 bases line up with TRBD1. V gave up 7 bases and J gave up 3 bases; unmatched junction bases: 5. Germline CDR1 is DFQATT and CDR2 is SNEGSKA (reference sequence). The CDR3 consists of 12 residues.

Many counts were recorded for this clonotype. V usage is TRBV5-1 and J usage is TRBJ2-2, with 7 bases aligning to TRBD2. With V trimmed by 1 base and J by 4 bases, 4 bases remained unmatched. There are 15 residues in the CDR3. Germline V gives CDR1 SGHRS, CDR2 YFSETQ. This chain's CDR3 is CASSLFGRPTGELFF. CDR3 DNA sequence: TGCGCCAGCAGCTTGTTCGGGAGGCCCACCGGGGAGCTGTTTTTT. Complete variable domain (other parts from reference TRBV5-1 and TRBJ2-2): KAGVTQTPRYLIKTRGQQVTLSCSPISGHRSVSWYQQTPGQGLQFLFEYFSETQRNKGNFPGRFSGRQFSNSRSEMNVSTLELGDSALYLCASSLFGRPTGELFFGEGSRLTVL.